This T cell receptor beta chain was retrieved from a study of blood T cell repertoires in COVID-19. Generated by immunoSEQ multiplex PCR, the TCRdb table keeps only in-frame clones and is missing some. Of about 200,000 clones in the sample, 80% to 85% are singletons; the top ten hold around 7%. The CDR3 runs 17 residues. Per germline, CDR1 MRHNA and CDR2 SNTAGT. Trimming at V came to 4 bases and at J to 3 bases, leaving 12 bases not matched to a gene. The specimen sequenced was PBMCs or T cells enriched from blood (not recorded which). The V and J genes are TRBV6-4 and TRBJ1-2; TRBD1 matches 9 bases. The sequence derives from a man aged 40-55 years who had recovered from COVID-19. This CDR3 reads CASSAGTGLMKYYGYTF. The DNA of the CDR3 is TGTGCCAGCAGTGCCGGGACAGGGCTAATGAAGTACTATGGCTACACCTTC.